This T cell receptor (beta chain) comes out of a study of immune evolution from preneoplasia to lung adenocarcinoma. Germline V gives CDR1 SQVTM, CDR2 ANQGSEA. This CDR3 is built from 11 residues. Germline trimming cut 4 bases from V and 6 bases from J; bases unmatched to any gene: 2. TCRdb's copy holds only in-frame clones and misses some; the assay was immunoSEQ multiplex PCR. The sample has 30,000 to 45,000 clones, about 73% seen once. Points on this clone: As yet, its antigen is unknown.

Whole-study findings and limits: Top clone frequencies peaked in normal lung, apparently declining through invasive adenocarcinoma. Normal lung had highest clonality; later lesions appeared denser, more diverse.

This TCR derives from a person between 60 and 70 years old with lung adenocarcinoma. Material: FFPE invasive lung adenocarcinoma tissue. This rearrangement joins TRBV29-1 to TRBJ1-2; 7 positions agree with TRBD1. CDR3 sequence reads: CSVARGDGYTF. The CDR3 DNA reads as TGCAGCGTTGCCAGGGGGGATGGCTACACCTTC. The full variable domain, its missing parts supplied by reference TRBV29-1 and TRBJ1-2, is SAVISQKPSRDICQRGTSLTIQCQVDSQVTMMFWYRQQPGQSLTLIATANQGSEATYESGFVIDKFPISRPNLTFSTLTVSNMSPEDSSIYLCSVARGDGYTFGSGTRLTVV.